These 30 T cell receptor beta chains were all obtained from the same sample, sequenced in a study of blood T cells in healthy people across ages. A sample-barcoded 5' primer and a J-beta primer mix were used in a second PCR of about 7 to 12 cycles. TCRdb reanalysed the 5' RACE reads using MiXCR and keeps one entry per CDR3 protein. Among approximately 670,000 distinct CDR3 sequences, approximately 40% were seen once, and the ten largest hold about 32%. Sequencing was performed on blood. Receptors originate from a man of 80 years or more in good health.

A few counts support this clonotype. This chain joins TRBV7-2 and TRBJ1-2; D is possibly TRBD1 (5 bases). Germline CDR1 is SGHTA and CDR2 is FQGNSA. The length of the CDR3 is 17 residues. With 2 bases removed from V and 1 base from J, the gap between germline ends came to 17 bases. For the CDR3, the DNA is TGTGCCAGCAGCTTAAGAACTCCGGGACGGAGTAACTATGGCTACACCTTC. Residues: CASSLRTPGRSNYGYTF.

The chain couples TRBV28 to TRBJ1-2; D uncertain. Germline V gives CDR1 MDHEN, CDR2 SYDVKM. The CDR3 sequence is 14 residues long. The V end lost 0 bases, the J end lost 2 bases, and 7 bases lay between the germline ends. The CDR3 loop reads CASSLWDENYGYTF. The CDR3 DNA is TGTGCCAGCAGTTTATGGGACGAGAACTATGGCTACACCTTC.

The DNA for the CDR3 is TGCAGTGCTAGAGATTTTGCGACCAACACAGATACGCAGTATTTT. Its translation is CSARDFATNTDTQYF. This chain uses TRBV20-1 with TRBJ2-3, with no clear D. Trimming took off 0 bases at V and 2 bases at J, with 12 bases between the two ends. Germline CDR1 and CDR2: DFQATT and SNEGSKA (reference sequence). The CDR3 sequence is 15 residues long.

The chain's CDR3 is CASSLALGLAGGDQETQYF. DNA of the CDR3: TGTGCCAGCAGCTTAGCCTTAGGACTAGCGGGGGGAGACCAAGAGACCCAGTACTTC. This chain links TRBV11-2 with TRBJ2-5; TRBD2 matches at 14 bases. The CDR3 runs to 19 residues. V shed 1 base, J shed 0 bases, and the junction held 7 bases outside the gene matches. Germline V CDR1 and CDR2: SGHAT, FQNNGV. The entire variable domain, with the rest obtained from reference TRBV11-2 and TRBJ2-5, is as follows: EAGVAQSPRYKIIEKRQSVAFWCNPISGHATLYWYQQILGQGPKLLIQFQNNGVVDDSQLPKDRFSAERLKGVDSTLKIQPAKLEDSAVYLCASSLALGLAGGDQETQYFGPGTRLLVL.

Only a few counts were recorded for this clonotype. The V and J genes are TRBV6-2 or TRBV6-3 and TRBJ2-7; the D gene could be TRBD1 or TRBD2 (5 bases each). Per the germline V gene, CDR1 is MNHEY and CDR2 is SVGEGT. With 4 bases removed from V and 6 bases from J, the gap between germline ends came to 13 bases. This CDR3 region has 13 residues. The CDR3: CASSFGARSEQYF. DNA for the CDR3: TGTGCCAGCAGTTTCGGGGCCCGCTCCGAGCAGTACTTC.

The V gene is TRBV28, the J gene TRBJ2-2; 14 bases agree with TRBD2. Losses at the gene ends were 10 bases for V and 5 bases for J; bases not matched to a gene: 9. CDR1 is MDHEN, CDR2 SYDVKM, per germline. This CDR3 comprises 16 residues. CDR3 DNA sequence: TGTGCCACCAAGGGGACTAGCGGGAGCAGAACCGGGGAGCTGTTTTTT. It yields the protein CATKGTSGSRTGELFF.

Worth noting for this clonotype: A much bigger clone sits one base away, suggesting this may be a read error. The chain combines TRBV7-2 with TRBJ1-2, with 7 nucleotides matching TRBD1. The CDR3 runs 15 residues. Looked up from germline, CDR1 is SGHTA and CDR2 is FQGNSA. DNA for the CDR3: TGTGCCAGCAGCGTAAACAGGGGCCCTAACTATGGCTACATCTTC. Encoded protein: CASSVNRGPNYGYIF.

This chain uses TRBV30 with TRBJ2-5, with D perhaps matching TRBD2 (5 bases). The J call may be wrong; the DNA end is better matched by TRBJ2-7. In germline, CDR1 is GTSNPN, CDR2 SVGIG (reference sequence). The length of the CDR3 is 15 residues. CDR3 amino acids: CAWSVRGRGLYEQYF. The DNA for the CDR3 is TGTGCCTGGAGTGTACGAGGGAGAGGACTCTACGAGCAGTACTTC.

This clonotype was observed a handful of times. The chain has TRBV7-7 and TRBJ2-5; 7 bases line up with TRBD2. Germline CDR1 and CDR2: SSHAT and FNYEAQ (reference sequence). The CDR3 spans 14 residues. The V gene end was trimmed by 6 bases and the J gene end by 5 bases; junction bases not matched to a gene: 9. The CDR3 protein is CASSLTSSGETQYF. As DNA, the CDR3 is TGTGCCAGCAGTTTGACTAGCTCGGGGGAGACCCAGTACTTC. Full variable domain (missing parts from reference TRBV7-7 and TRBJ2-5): GAGVSQSPRYKVTKRGQDVTLRCDPISSHATLYWYQQALGQGPEFLTYFNYEAQPDKSGLPSDRFSAERPEGSISTLTIQRTEQRDSAMYRCASSLTSSGETQYFGPGTRLLVL.

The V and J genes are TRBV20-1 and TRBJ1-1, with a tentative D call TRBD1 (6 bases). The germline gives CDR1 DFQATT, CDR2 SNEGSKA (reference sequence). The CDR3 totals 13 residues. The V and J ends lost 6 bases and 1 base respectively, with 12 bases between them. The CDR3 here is CSAFRGGNTEAFF. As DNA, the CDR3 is TGCAGTGCCTTTAGGGGGGGGAACACTGAAGCTTTCTTT.

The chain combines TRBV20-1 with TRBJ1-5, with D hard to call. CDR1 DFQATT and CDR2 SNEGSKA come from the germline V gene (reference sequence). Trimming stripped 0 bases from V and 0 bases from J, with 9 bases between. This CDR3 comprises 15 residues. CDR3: CSARDPESSNQPQHF. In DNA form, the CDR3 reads TGCAGTGCTAGAGATCCAGAGAGTAGCAATCAGCCCCAGCATTTT.

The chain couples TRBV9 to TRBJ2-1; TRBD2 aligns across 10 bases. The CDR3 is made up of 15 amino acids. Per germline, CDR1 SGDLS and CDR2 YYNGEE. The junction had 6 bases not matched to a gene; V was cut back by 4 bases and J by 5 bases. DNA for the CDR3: TGTGCCAGCAGCATCAGCGGGGGGGCTAACAATGAGCAGTTCTTC. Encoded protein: CASSISGGANNEQFF. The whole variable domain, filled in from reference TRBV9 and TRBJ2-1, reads DSGVTQTPKHLITATGQRVTLRCSPRSGDLSVYWYQQSLDQGLQFLIQYYNGEERAKGNILERFSAQQFPDLHSELNLSSLELGDSALYFCASSISGGANNEQFFGPGTRLTVL.

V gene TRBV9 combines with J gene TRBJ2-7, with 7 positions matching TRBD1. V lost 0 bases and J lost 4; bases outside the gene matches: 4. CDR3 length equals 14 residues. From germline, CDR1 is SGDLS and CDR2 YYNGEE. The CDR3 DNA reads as TGTGCCAGCAGCGTAGAAAGCAGGGGGTACGAGCAGTACTTC. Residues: CASSVESRGYEQYF.

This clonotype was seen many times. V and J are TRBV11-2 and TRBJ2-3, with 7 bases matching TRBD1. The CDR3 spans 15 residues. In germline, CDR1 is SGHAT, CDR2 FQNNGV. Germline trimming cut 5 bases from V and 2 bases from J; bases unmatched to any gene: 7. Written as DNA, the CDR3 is TGTGCCAGCAGCCTAGGGGACAGCTCCACAGATACGCAGTATTTT. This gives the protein CASSLGDSSTDTQYF.

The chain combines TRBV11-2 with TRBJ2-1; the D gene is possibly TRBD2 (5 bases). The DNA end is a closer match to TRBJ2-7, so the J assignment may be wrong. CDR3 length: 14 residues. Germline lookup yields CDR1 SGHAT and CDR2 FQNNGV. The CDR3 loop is CASSFEGLDNEQYF. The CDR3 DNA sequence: TGTGCCAGCAGCTTTGAGGGTCTAGACAATGAGCAGTACTTC.

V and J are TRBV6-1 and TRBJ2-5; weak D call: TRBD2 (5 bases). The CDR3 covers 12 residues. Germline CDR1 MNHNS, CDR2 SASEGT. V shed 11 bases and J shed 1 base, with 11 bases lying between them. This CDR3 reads CASRGFQETQYF. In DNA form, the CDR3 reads TGTGCCTCACGGGGATTCCAAGAGACCCAGTACTTC.

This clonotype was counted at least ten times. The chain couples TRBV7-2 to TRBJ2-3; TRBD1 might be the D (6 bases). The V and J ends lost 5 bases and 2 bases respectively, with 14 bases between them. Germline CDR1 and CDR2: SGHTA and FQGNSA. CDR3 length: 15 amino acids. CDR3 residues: CASSRLGQPTDTQYF. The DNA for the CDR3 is TGTGCCAGCAGCCGCTTAGGACAGCCCACAGATACGCAGTATTTT. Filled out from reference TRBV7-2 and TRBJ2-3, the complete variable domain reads GAGVSQSPSNKVTEKGKDVELRCDPISGHTALYWYRQSLGQGLEFLIYFQGNSAPDKSGLPSDRFSAERTGGSVSTLTIQRTQQEDSAVYLCASSRLGQPTDTQYFGPGTRLTVL.

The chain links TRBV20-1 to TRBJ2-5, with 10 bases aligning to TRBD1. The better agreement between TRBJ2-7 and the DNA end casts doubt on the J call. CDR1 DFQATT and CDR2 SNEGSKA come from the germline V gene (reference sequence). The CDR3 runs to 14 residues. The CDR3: CSAQGQGFTYEQYF. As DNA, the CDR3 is TGCAGTGCCCAGGGACAGGGGTTTACCTACGAGCAGTACTTC.

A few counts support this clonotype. CDR3 in amino acids: CASSLVPFRDRTYEQYF. The CDR3 DNA reads as TGTGCCAGCAGCTTGGTACCCTTTCGGGACAGAACCTACGAGCAGTACTTC. The chain links TRBV5-6 to TRBJ2-7; 7 bases are a match to TRBD1. CDR1 and CDR2 from the germline V gene are SGHDT and YYEEEE. The CDR3 spans 17 residues. The V segment lost 0 bases and the J segment 2 bases; nucleotides outside the gene matches: 11.

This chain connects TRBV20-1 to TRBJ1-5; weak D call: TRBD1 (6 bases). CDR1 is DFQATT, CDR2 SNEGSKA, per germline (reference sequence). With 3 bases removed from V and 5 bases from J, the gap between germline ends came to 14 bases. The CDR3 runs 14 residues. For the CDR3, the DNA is TGCAGTGCTAGTAAAGGGGCAGGGGATCAGCCCCAGCATTTT. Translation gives CSASKGAGDQPQHF.

The CDR3 DNA sequence: TGTGCCAGCAGTGAAGTTGGACCTACCATAGAGACCCAGTACTTC. Amino acids: CASSEVGPTIETQYF. This sequence joins TRBV2 and TRBJ2-5; D call uncertain. Trimming took off 1 base at V and 4 bases at J, with 13 bases between the two ends. The CDR3 is 15 residues long. Germline CDR1 and CDR2: SNHLY and FYNNEI. Using reference TRBV2 and TRBJ2-5 for the parts outside the CDR3, the full variable domain is EPEVTQTPSHQVTQMGQEVILRCVPISNHLYFYWYRQILGQKVEFLVSFYNNEISEKSEIFDDQFSVERPDGSNFTLKIRSTKLEDSAMYFCASSEVGPTIETQYFGPGTRLLVL.

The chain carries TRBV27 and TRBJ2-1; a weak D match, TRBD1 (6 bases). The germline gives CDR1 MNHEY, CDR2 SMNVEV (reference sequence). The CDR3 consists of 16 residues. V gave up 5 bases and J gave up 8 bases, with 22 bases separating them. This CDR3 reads CASSPKTGSGHDEQFF. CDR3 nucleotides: TGTGCCAGCAGTCCGAAAACAGGGTCTGGCCACGATGAGCAGTTCTTC.

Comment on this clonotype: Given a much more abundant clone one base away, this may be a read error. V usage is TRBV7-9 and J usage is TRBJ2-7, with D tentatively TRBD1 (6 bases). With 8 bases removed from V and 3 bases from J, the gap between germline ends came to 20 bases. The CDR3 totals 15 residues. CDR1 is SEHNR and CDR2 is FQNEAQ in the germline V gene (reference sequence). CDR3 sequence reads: CASGSDGGLSYEQYF. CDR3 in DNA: TGTGCCAGCGGCTCCGATGGGGGCCTCAGCTACGAGCAGTACTTC.

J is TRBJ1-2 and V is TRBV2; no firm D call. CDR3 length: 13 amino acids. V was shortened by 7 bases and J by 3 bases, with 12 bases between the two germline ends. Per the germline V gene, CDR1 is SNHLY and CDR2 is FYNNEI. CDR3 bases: TGTGCCAGCACCCTCAGCGGGCACTATGGCTACACCTTC. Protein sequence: CASTLSGHYGYTF. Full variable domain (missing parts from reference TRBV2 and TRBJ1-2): EPEVTQTPSHQVTQMGQEVILRCVPISNHLYFYWYRQILGQKVEFLVSFYNNEISEKSEIFDDQFSVERPDGSNFTLKIRSTKLEDSAMYFCASTLSGHYGYTFGSGTRLTVV.

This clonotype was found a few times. DNA of the CDR3: TGTGCCAGCGGATCCTACAGGGGTTTAGAGACCCAGTACTTC. It yields the protein CASGSYRGLETQYF. The chain links TRBV28 to TRBJ2-5; 7 bases map to TRBD1. The CDR3 has 14 residues. Trimming at V came to 8 bases and at J to 4 bases, leaving 10 bases not matched to a gene. Germline V gives CDR1 MDHEN, CDR2 SYDVKM.

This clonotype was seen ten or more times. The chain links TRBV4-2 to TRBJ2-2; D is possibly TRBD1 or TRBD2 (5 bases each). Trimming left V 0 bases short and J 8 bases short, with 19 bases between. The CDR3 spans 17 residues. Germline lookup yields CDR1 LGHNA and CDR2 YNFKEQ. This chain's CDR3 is CASSQDEGRAEGGELFF. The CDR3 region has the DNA TGTGCCAGCAGCCAAGACGAGGGACGGGCCGAGGGAGGGGAGCTGTTTTTT.

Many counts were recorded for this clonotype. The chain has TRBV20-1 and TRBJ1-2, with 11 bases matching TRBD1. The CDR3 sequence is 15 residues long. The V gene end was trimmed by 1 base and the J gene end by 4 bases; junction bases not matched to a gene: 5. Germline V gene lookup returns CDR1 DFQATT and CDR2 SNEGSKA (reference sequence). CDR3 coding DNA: TGCAGTGCTAGAGGCCGGGACAGGGGGGCCTATGGCTACACCTTC. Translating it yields CSARGRDRGAYGYTF.

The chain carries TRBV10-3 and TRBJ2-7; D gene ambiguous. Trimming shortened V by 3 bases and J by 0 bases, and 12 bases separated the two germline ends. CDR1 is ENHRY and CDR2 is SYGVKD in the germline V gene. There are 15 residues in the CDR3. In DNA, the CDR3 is TGTGCCATCAGTGAACTCTCCAAACGCTCCTACGAGCAGTACTTC. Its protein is CAISELSKRSYEQYF.

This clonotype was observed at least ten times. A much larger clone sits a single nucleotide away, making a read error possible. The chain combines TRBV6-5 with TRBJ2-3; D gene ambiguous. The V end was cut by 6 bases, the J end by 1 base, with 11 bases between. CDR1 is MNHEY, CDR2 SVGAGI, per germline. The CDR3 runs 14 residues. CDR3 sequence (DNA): TGTGCCAGCAGCGATGGTCCTGGCACAGATACGCAGTATTTT. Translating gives CASSDGPGTDTQYF.

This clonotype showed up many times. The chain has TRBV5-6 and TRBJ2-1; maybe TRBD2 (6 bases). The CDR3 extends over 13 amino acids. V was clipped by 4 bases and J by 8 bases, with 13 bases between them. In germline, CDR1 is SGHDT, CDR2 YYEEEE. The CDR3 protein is CASSVRWEDEQFF. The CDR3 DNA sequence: TGTGCCAGCAGCGTTCGGTGGGAGGATGAGCAGTTCTTC.